This T cell receptor (delta chain) was captured in a study of gamma-delta chains in newborns, infants, children. Background on the study: Microbial exposure reportedly drives polyclonal innate γδ T cell expansion after birth.

TCRdb re-called clones from the reads via CATT. The table lists more than 7,000 delta-chain clones, about 23% of them singletons, with about 4.2% in the top ten. The CDR3 covers 21 residues. The J segment lost 1 base and the V segment lost 3 bases, leaving 22 bases of the junction unmatched. Germline CDR1 reads GEAIGNYY; CDR2 reads EKD. This clone ranks as medium-sized. This clonotype originated in a child who was a newborn, infant or young child, either healthy, febrile or measles-vaccinated (not recorded which). This chain uses TRDV2 with TRDJ1; 10 bases fit TRDD3. Sequenced sample: blood. The CDR3 region is CACDFIQLGDPAGLATDKLIF. DNA for the CDR3: TGTGCCTGTGACTTCATCCAACTGGGGGATCCTGCGGGCCTGGCCACCGATAAACTCATCTTT.